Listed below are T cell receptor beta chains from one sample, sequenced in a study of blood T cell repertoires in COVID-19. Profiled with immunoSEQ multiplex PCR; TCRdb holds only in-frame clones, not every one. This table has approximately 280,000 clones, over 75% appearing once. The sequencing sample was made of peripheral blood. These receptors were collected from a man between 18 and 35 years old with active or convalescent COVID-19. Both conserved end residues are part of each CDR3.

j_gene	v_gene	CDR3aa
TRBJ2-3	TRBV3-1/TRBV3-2	CASSQDRADTQYF
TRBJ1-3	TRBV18	CASSPSTGFSGNTIYF
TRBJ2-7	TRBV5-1	CASSLTGTSDSYEQYF
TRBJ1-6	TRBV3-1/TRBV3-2	CASSQAAVGRLSPLHF
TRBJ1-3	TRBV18	CASSPREGSIYF
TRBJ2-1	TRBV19	CASSLRGIYNEQFF
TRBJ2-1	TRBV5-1	CASTTSGPLLGEQFF
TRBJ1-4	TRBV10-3	CAISEGATNEKLFF
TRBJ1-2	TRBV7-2	CASSFATDLEGYTF
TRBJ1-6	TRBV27	CASTGRGVSSYNSPLHF
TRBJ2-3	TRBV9	CASSAQSLSTDTQYF
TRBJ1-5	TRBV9	CASSVGRDSNQPQHF
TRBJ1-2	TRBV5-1	CASSLGGTGYGYTF
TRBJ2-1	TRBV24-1	CATSDISGGLDNYNEQFF
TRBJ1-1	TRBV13	CASSLGLNSEAFF
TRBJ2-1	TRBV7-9	CASSLGGAPGNEQFF
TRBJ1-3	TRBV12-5	CASGNKGQGRSVAGNTIYF
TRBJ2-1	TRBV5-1	CASSLWRGSSYNEQFF
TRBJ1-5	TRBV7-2	CASSLVAGSSQPQHF
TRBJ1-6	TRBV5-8	CASSLPGASSYNSPLHF
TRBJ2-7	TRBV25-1	CASSEYNYEQYF
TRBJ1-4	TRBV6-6	CASSYSGDSKLFF
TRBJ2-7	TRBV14	CASSRTGGGFYEQYF
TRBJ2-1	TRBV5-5	CASSPRVNEQFF
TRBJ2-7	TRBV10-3	CATQVGGSYEQYF
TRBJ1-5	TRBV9	CASSAAGMGNQPQHF
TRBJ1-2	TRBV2	CASSWTGGYGYTF
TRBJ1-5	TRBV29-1	CSVELAGSRNQPQHF
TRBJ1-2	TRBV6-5	CASLDSFYGYTF
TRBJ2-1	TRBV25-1	CASSPPGLLYNEQFF
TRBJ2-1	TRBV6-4	CASSDGGSPSDEQFF
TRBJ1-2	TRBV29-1	CSVESVLYGYTF
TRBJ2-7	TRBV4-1	CASSREPGQTYEQYF
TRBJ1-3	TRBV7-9	CASPDSLSGNTIYF
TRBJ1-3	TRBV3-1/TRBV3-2	CASSRQGAGNTIYF
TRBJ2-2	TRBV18	CASSPHPGQMTGELFF
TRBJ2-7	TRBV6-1	CASSEAPGYGEQYF
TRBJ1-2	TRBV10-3	CAISEEAYGYTF
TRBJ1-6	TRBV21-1	CASSKVRQGGSPLHF
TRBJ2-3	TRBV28	CASRLPGQGFNTQYF
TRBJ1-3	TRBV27	CASSLSGWRGNTIYF
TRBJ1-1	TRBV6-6	CASSRRNRGLGMNTEAFF
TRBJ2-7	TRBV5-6	CASSQPPWTGVHEQYF
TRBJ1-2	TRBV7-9	CASSPPGAVTYGYTF
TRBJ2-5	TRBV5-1	CASSSGWERGQQETQYF
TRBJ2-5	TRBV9	CASSEGTSLTQETQYF
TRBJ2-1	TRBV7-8	CASSFQPGQGTWSSQYNEQFF
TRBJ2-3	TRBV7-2	CASSLGTSGGGTQYF
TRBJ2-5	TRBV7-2	CASSMPGQGFSGETQYF
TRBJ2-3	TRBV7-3	CASSSGEGLDTQYF
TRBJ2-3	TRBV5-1	CASIGGGLKTDTQYF
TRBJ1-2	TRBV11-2	CASSLPPAEGYTF
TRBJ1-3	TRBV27	CASSLSPARGSGNTIYF
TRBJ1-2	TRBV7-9	CASSLSSGIYGYTF
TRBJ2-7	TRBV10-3	CAITRTRTGTDEQYF
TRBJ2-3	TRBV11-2	CASSLGRLAGAVDTQYF
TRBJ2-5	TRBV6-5	CAMTDREEETQYF